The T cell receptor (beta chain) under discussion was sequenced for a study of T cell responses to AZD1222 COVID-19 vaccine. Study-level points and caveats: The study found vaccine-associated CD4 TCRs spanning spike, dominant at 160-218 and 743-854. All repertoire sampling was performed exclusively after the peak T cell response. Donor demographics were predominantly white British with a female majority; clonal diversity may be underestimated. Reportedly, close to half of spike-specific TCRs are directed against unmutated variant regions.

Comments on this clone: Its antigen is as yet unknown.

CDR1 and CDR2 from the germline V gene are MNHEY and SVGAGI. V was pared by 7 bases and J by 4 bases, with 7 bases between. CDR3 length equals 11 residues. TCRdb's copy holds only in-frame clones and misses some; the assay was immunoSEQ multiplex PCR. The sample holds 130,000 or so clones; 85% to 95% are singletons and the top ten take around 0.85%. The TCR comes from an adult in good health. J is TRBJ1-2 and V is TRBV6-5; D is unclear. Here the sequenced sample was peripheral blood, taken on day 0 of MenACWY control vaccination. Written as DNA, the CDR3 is TGTGCCAGCAAGGGCCGCTATGGCTACACCTTC. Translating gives CASKGRYGYTF.